The 22 T cell receptor beta chains below were found in one sample sequenced in a study of CD8 T cells in Susac syndrome. RNA was extracted with the RNeasy kit, and a quantity of roughly 0.45 to 1 ug was reverse transcribed using random hexamers. MiXCR, run by TCRdb on the immunoSEQ multiplex PCR reads, gives a single entry per CDR3 protein. This sample has roughly 180,000 distinct CDR3 sequences, with about 95% found just once. Sample: CD4+ T cells from PBMCs. These receptors originate from a human donor in good health.

The rearrangement links TRBV28 to TRBJ1-2; 9 nucleotides line up with TRBD1. Unmatched junction bases numbered 5, after V lost 5 bases and J lost 7 bases. In germline, CDR1 is MDHEN, CDR2 SYDVKM. The length of the CDR3 is 13 residues. The CDR3 spells CASSLTGGLGYTF. As DNA, the CDR3 is TGTGCCAGCAGTCTAACAGGGGGCCTTGGCTACACCTTC.

The chain has TRBV20-1 and TRBJ2-3; D is unresolved. The CDR3 sequence is 13 residues long. Germline V lookup: CDR1 DFQATT, CDR2 SNEGSKA (reference sequence). V lost 0 bases and J lost 0, with 4 bases in between. This chain's CDR3 is CSARDPSTDTQYF. The CDR3 region has the DNA TGCAGTGCTAGAGACCCAAGCACAGATACGCAGTATTTT.

The chain uses TRBV29-1 and TRBJ2-7; TRBD1 aligns across 7 bases. This CDR3 is 11 amino acids long. CDR1 is SQVTM, CDR2 ANQGSEA, per germline. With 7 bases clipped from V and 4 bases from J, the junction kept 4 bases outside the gene matches. CDR3 protein: CSATGTYEQYF. The CDR3 nucleotides are TGCAGCGCGACAGGGACGTACGAGCAGTACTTC.

This chain joins TRBV2 and TRBJ2-7; D is perhaps TRBD2 (6 bases). The CDR3 is 13 amino acids. Trimming left V 8 bases short and J 3 bases short, with 14 bases between. CDR1 is SNHLY, CDR2 FYNNEI, per germline. CDR3 in amino acids: CASQGAGIYEQYF. Written as DNA, the CDR3 is TGTGCCAGCCAAGGCGCGGGGATCTACGAGCAGTACTTC.

The rearrangement uses TRBV29-1 and TRBJ2-5; tentatively, D is TRBD1 (6 bases). This CDR3 is 14 amino acids long. Looked up from germline, CDR1 is SQVTM and CDR2 is ANQGSEA. V dropped 6 bases and J dropped 4 bases, with 18 bases sitting between them. CDR3 protein: CSVAGTQLLETQYF. In DNA, the CDR3 is TGCAGCGTAGCCGGGACACAGCTTCTAGAGACCCAGTACTTC.

The chain joins TRBV12-3 or TRBV12-4 to TRBJ2-1, with 11 bases fitting TRBD2. This CDR3 contains 15 residues. Trimming removed 5 bases from V and 4 bases from J; junction bases left unmatched: 4. CDR3 bases: TGTGCCAGCAGTGCAGCTAGCGGGAGGTACAATGAGCAGTTCTTC. Encoded protein: CASSAASGRYNEQFF.

The CDR3 bases are TGTGCCAGCAGAGGCGGGACGTCTGGAGATACGCAGTATTTT. Its protein is CASRGGTSGDTQYF. The chain recombines TRBV6-2 or TRBV6-3 with TRBJ2-3; a weak D match, TRBD2 (6 bases). Deletions cut 6 bases from V and 5 bases from J, with 15 bases between. CDR3 length: 14 amino acids. Germline V gives CDR1 MNHEY, CDR2 SVGEGT.

This clonotype was detected once. The rearrangement joins TRBV15 to TRBJ2-3; D remains ambiguous. The CDR3 spans 13 residues. Per the germline V gene, CDR1 is LNHNV and CDR2 is YYDKDF (reference sequence). V gave up 1 base and J gave up 5 bases, with 7 bases separating them. CDR3 in DNA: TGTGCCACCAGCAGAGGTCGGAGAGATACGCAGTATTTT. Protein: CATSRGRRDTQYF.

The chain recombines TRBV20-1 with TRBJ1-5; 9 bases map to TRBD1. J gave up 6 bases and V 2 bases, and 11 bases lay outside the gene matches. Germline assignment: CDR1 DFQATT and CDR2 SNEGSKA (reference sequence). The CDR3 loop spans 16 amino acids. CDR3 coding DNA: TGCAGTGCTAGAAAAATTGTGGACAGGGGCACTCAGCCCCAGCATTTT. Protein sequence: CSARKIVDRGTQPQHF.

This clonotype was seen just once. This rearrangement joins TRBV3-1 to TRBJ1-5, with 9 bases fitting TRBD1. Germline V gene sequence: CDR1 LGHDT, CDR2 YNNKEL (reference sequence). The CDR3 sequence is 15 residues long. V shed 3 bases, J shed 1 base, and the junction held 1 base outside the gene matches. Here the CDR3 DNA reads TGTGCCAGCAGCCAGGGACAGGGAAGCAATCAGCCCCAGCATTTT. Translated, it gives CASSQGQGSNQPQHF.

This chain uses TRBV7-9 with TRBJ1-1; tentatively, D is TRBD1 (5 bases). In germline, CDR1 is SEHNR, CDR2 FQNEAQ (reference sequence). This CDR3 comprises 14 residues. With 5 bases removed from V and 4 bases from J, the gap between germline ends came to 14 bases. The CDR3 coding sequence is TGTGCCAGCAGCCCCGGGAACGGGGGCACTGAAGCTTTCTTT. As protein: CASSPGNGGTEAFF.

This chain links TRBV7-9 with TRBJ1-5; 8 bases match TRBD1. Germline CDR1 SEHNR, CDR2 FQNEAQ (reference sequence). V lost 5 bases, J lost 1 base, and 7 bases stayed unmatched. This CDR3 comprises 16 residues. The CDR3 DNA follows: TGTGCCAGCAGCCGGACAGGGAGGGGGAGCAATCAGCCCCAGCATTTT. Translated, it gives CASSRTGRGSNQPQHF.

This chain connects TRBV29-1 to TRBJ2-2; D is undetermined. The V end was cut by 3 bases, the J end by 4 bases, with 9 bases between. Germline V gene sequence: CDR1 SQVTM, CDR2 ANQGSEA. CDR3 length: 13 amino acids. In DNA form, the CDR3 reads TGCAGCGTTGACGCGCGGTTCACCGGGGAGCTGTTTTTT. Translating gives CSVDARFTGELFF.

CDR3 nucleotide sequence: TGCAGTGCCGACACGGGACTCGCGAACACTGAAGCTTTCTTT. Protein product: CSADTGLANTEAFF. The chain recombines TRBV20-1 with TRBJ1-1; TRBD1 might be the D (5 bases). The CDR3 is made up of 14 amino acids. Trimming cost V 6 bases and J 1 base, with 15 bases left between them. Germline CDR1 DFQATT, CDR2 SNEGSKA (reference sequence).

This sequence joins TRBV6-2 or TRBV6-3 and TRBJ2-5; 7 bases map to TRBD2. In germline, CDR1 is MNHEY, CDR2 SVGEGT. The V segment lost 6 bases and the J segment 3 bases; nucleotides outside the gene matches: 16. The CDR3 loop spans 17 amino acids. In DNA form, the CDR3 reads TGTGCCAGCAGCAACCGACTAGCAGTCGGTTCGGAAGAGACCCAGTACTTC. This encodes CASSNRLAVGSEETQYF.

The CDR3 protein is CASSWLRQGPYEQYF. In DNA, the CDR3 is TGTGCCAGCAGTTGGCTCCGACAGGGCCCCTACGAGCAGTACTTC. The gene calls are TRBV28 and TRBJ2-7; 7 nucleotides match TRBD1. V shed 4 bases and J 2 bases; nucleotides not matched to a gene: 8. Germline CDR1 reads MDHEN; CDR2 reads SYDVKM. This CDR3 comprises 15 residues. Full variable domain (outside the CDR3, taken from reference TRBV28 and TRBJ2-7): DVKVTQSSRYLVKRTGEKVFLECVQDMDHENMFWYRQDPGLGLRLIYFSYDVKMKEKGDIPEGYSVSREKKERFSLILESASTNQTSMYLCASSWLRQGPYEQYFGPGTRLTVT.

This chain connects TRBV30 to TRBJ1-1; the D is unclear. Trimming left V 2 bases short and J 4 bases short, with 11 bases between. Germline V CDR1 and CDR2: GTSNPN, SVGIG (reference sequence). This CDR3 is 13 amino acids long. As DNA, the CDR3 is TGTGCCTGGAGTCCAAGTCCGCGCACTGAAGCTTTCTTT. This codes for CAWSPSPRTEAFF.

As for this clonotype: Since the CDR3 does not end with the conserved phenylalanine or tryptophan, this likely comes from a read error. V is TRBV29-1 and J is TRBJ2-7; no clear D gene. The CDR3 contains 13 residues. V was cut by 7 bases and J by 2 bases, with 15 bases left in between. Germline V lookup: CDR1 SQVTM, CDR2 ANQGSEA. The CDR3 nucleotides read TGCAGCGCCCGAGGATTGGCAGCCTACGAGCAGTACTTG. Translation gives CSARGLAAYEQYL.

The gene calls are TRBV29-1 and TRBJ2-5; D call uncertain. The CDR3 has 10 amino acids. CDR1 SQVTM and CDR2 ANQGSEA come from the germline V gene. The ends were cut back, 7 bases at V and 5 bases at J, with 8 bases in the middle. CDR3: CSAGWETQYF. The CDR3 DNA sequence: TGCAGCGCCGGATGGGAGACCCAGTACTTC.

This sequence joins TRBV20-1 and TRBJ2-7, with TRBD2 identical over 7 bases. The ends lost 6 bases at V and 1 base at J; junction bases unmatched: 6. The length of the CDR3 is 13 residues. Per germline, CDR1 DFQATT and CDR2 SNEGSKA (reference sequence). The CDR3 loop is CSAPSGTSYEQYF. The CDR3 DNA reads as TGCAGTGCCCCAAGCGGGACTTCCTACGAGCAGTACTTC.

The V gene is TRBV25-1, the J gene TRBJ2-3; D is uncertain. Trimming removed 4 bases from V and 5 bases from J, with 7 bases in between. This CDR3 is built from 12 residues. Germline-derived CDR1 and CDR2 are MGHDK and SYGVNS. The CDR3 sequence: CASSAGGDTQYF. CDR3 bases: TGTGCCAGCAGTGCGGGCGGAGATACGCAGTATTTT.

The rearrangement joins TRBV28 to TRBJ2-4; D perhaps matches TRBD1 (6 bases). V lost 5 bases to trimming and J lost 7 bases, with 12 bases between them. The CDR3 is made up of 13 amino acids. Germline loops: CDR1 MDHEN, CDR2 SYDVKM. The CDR3 protein is CASSNYDRNIQYF. The CDR3, as DNA: TGTGCCAGCAGTAATTACGACAGGAACATTCAGTACTTC. Together with reference TRBV28 and TRBJ2-4, the CDR3 gives the full variable domain: DVKVTQSSRYLVKRTGEKVFLECVQDMDHENMFWYRQDPGLGLRLIYFSYDVKMKEKGDIPEGYSVSREKKERFSLILESASTNQTSMYLCASSNYDRNIQYFGAGTRLSVL.